This TCR beta chain was observed in a study of response to subunit inactivated influenza vaccine. Study results and limitations: Every seasonal influenza vaccination brings in few new T cells, the authors suggested.

The germline V gene has CDR1 MDHEN and CDR2 SYDVKM. Trimming cost V 3 bases and J 2 bases, with 5 bases left between them. This CDR3 comprises 14 residues. With regard to this clonotype: No antigen is known for it.

TCRdb fed the RT-PCR reads into MiXCR, producing one record per CDR3 protein. The sample shows roughly 500,000 distinct CDR3 sequences, 15% to 20% of them seen only once. The rearrangement links TRBV28 to TRBJ2-6; D uncertain. This clonotype was sampled from a man aged 45 to 75 who received an inactivated influenza vaccine. Sequencing used CD4+ T cells sorted from PBMCs, obtained 23 to 25 months after vaccination. The CDR3 here is CASSFNAGANVLTF. The CDR3 nucleotides are TGTGCCAGCAGTTTTAATGCTGGGGCCAACGTCCTGACTTTC.